The present entry profiles one TCR beta chain with its context. Its cognate antigen is unknown. This specimen belongs to a study of shared clonotypes between healthy human individuals. Findings and caveats of the study: A few donors had roughly 5% of their naive CD4 clonotypes in common.

Germline V CDR1 and CDR2: MNHNS, SASEGT. With 7 bases clipped from V and 2 bases from J, the junction kept 4 bases outside the gene matches. The CDR3 runs to 14 residues. Some clones are missing from TCRdb's copy, which holds only in-frame ones; the method was immunoSEQ multiplex PCR. Here the sample spans 2 million to 2.5 million clones, 85% to 95% being singletons. V gene TRBV6-1 combines with J gene TRBJ2-1; TRBD1 matches 8 bases. The source material was naive CD4+ T cells from PBMCs. Subset defined: CD45RA+ positively selected. The sequence derives from a man between 18 and 35 years old in good health. Some clones in this sample may be carry-over from other donors' samples. The CDR3: CASTATGAYNEQFF. In nucleotides, the CDR3 is TGTGCCAGCACGGCGACAGGGGCCTACAATGAGCAGTTCTTC.